This is a list of T cell receptor beta chains from one sample in a study of T cell responses to AZD1222 COVID-19 vaccine. TCRdb's copy holds only in-frame clones and misses some; the assay was immunoSEQ multiplex PCR. Of around 120,000 clones listed, 75% to 90% are singletons. Sequencing used peripheral blood, obtained on day 0 of MenACWY control vaccination. Receptor source: an adult in good health. Both conserved end residues are part of each CDR3. Each record gives: J gene, clone size, V gene, D gene, CDR3 DNA, CDR3 protein. D genes are given only for firm matches. Rows may omit the clone size; those that give it use once, few, many or a size class.

TRBJ1-2,once,TRBV19,NA,TGTGCCAGTTCCCAGGGGTTCTATGGCTACACCTTC,CASSQGFYGYTF
TRBJ1-3,NA,TRBV7-2,NA,TGTGCCAGCAGCTTCGGAGGGGGATACACCATATATTTT,CASSFGGGYTIYF
TRBJ2-5,NA,TRBV12-3/TRBV12-4,NA,TGTGCCAGCAGTTTATCTGGAGAGACCCAGTACTTC,CASSLSGETQYF
TRBJ2-7,NA,TRBV27,TRBD1,TGTGCCAGCAGTTCTCAGGGGGCAGGGTCCTACGAGCAGTACTTC,CASSSQGAGSYEQYF
TRBJ2-3,once,TRBV6-2/TRBV6-3,NA,TGTGCCAGCAGTGCCCCGAGACAGGGCACAGATACGCAGTATTTT,CASSAPRQGTDTQYF
TRBJ1-1,NA,TRBV6-5,NA,TGTGCCAGCAGTTCACGGACAGCTGACATGAACACTGAAGCTTTCTTT,CASSSRTADMNTEAFF
TRBJ1-4,NA,TRBV4-3,NA,TGCGCCAGCAGCCTACGGGGGCGTGGGCGGACTAATGAAAAACTGTTTTTT,CASSLRGRGRTNEKLFF
TRBJ2-1,NA,TRBV12-3/TRBV12-4,NA,TGTGCCAGCAGTTTCCGGCCGTACAATGAGCAGTTCTTC,CASSFRPYNEQFF
TRBJ1-3,NA,TRBV14,NA,TGTGCCAGCAGCCATCAGACAGTCTCTGGAAACACCATATATTTT,CASSHQTVSGNTIYF
TRBJ1-2,once,TRBV6-2/TRBV6-3,TRBD1,TGTGCCAGCAGTTTCACCGGGACAGGGGGAAATGGCTACACCTTC,CASSFTGTGGNGYTF
TRBJ1-6,NA,TRBV5-4,NA,TGTGCCAGCAGCCCGGACAGCGGATATAATTCACCCCTCCACTTT,CASSPDSGYNSPLHF
TRBJ2-5,NA,TRBV5-1,TRBD2,TGCGCCAGCACCCAACTAGCGGGGGCCCAAGAGACCCAGTACTTC,CASTQLAGAQETQYF
TRBJ2-7,NA,TRBV3-1/TRBV3-2,TRBD2,TGTGCCAGCAGCCAGGCCGGGACTAGCGGGGGGGCCCTCTACGAGCAGTACTTC,CASSQAGTSGGALYEQYF
TRBJ1-2,NA,TRBV5-1,NA,TGCGCCAGCAGCTTGGACAGGGTAAAAAGTGGCTACACCTTC,CASSLDRVKSGYTF
TRBJ1-2,NA,TRBV4-1,NA,TGCGCCAGCAGCCCCTTAGGGCAGGGAGGATTCTATGGCTACACCTTC,CASSPLGQGGFYGYTF
TRBJ1-4,once,TRBV5-4,NA,TGTGCCATGCAGGGTAGTAATGAAAAACTGTTTTTT,CAMQGSNEKLFF
TRBJ2-7,NA,TRBV28,TRBD2,TGTGCCAGCAGTTCCCCCGGACTAGCGGGTTCCTACGAGCAGTACTTC,CASSSPGLAGSYEQYF
TRBJ1-1,NA,TRBV5-5,NA,TGTGCCAGCAGCTTCAACCCAATAACAATGAACACTGAAGCTTTCTTT,CASSFNPITMNTEAFF
TRBJ1-2,NA,TRBV3-1/TRBV3-2,NA,TGTGCCAGCAGCCTATGGAACCTTGGGGGGCGGAAGACTAAGGCTGGCTACACCTTC,CASSLWNLGGRKTKAGYTF
TRBJ2-4,NA,TRBV5-1,TRBD2,TGCGCCAGCAGCCCGCCACTAGCGGGGGGGGAAAACATTCAGTACTTC,CASSPPLAGGENIQYF
TRBJ2-3,NA,TRBV10-1,NA,TGCGCCAGCAGCCGGGACACTGCGGGAGATACGCAGTATTTT,CASSRDTAGDTQYF
TRBJ1-2,NA,TRBV7-9,TRBD1,TGTGCCAGCAGCTTAGGACAGGGAGCTGCCTATGGCTACACCTTC,CASSLGQGAAYGYTF
TRBJ2-3,NA,TRBV4-1,NA,TGCGCCAGCAGCCAAGAAAGCGACCACACAGATACGCAGTATTTT,CASSQESDHTDTQYF
TRBJ1-1,NA,TRBV19,NA,TGTGCCAGTAGTATAGGTCCAGGGAACACTGAAGCTTTCTTT,CASSIGPGNTEAFF
TRBJ2-7,NA,TRBV3-1/TRBV3-2,NA,TGTGCCAGCAGCCCCCGACGGCCACCCTACGAGCAGTACTTC,CASSPRRPPYEQYF
TRBJ1-5,NA,TRBV6-5,NA,TGTGCCAGCAGTTACAGACGGGGCGGCAATCAGCCCCAGCATTTT,CASSYRRGGNQPQHF
TRBJ1-3,NA,TRBV7-8,NA,TGTGCCAGCAGCTTATCCCGGGTCCGGGCGGTATCTGGAAACACCATATATTTT,CASSLSRVRAVSGNTIYF
TRBJ1-1,once,TRBV4-1,TRBD1,TGCGCCAGCGGAGGGACAGTGAACACTGAAGCTTTCTTT,CASGGTVNTEAFF
TRBJ2-3,NA,TRBV30,NA,TGTGCCTGGAGTGTAGGGGGAGTATCGGATACGCAGTATTTT,CAWSVGGVSDTQYF
TRBJ1-3,NA,TRBV7-8,TRBD1,TGTGCCAGCAGCTTTCGCACAGGGGGCTCTGGAAACACCATATATTTT,CASSFRTGGSGNTIYF
TRBJ1-2,NA,TRBV5-5,TRBD1,TGTGCCAGCAGCCCGGGACAGCAGTCCTACGGCTACACCTTC,CASSPGQQSYGYTF
TRBJ1-4,NA,TRBV7-2,TRBD1,TGTGCCAGCAGCTGGGACAGGGGTGAAAAACTGTTTTTT,CASSWDRGEKLFF
TRBJ2-3,NA,TRBV5-6,TRBD2,TGTGCCAGCAGCTCCATTCTGGCGGGGGGCCCACTCACAGATACGCAGTATTTT,CASSSILAGGPLTDTQYF
TRBJ2-5,NA,TRBV5-1,TRBD1,TGCGCCAGCAGCCGGCGGGGACAGGAAAGGATGGAGACCCAGTACTTC,CASSRRGQERMETQYF
TRBJ2-7,NA,TRBV5-6,NA,TGTGCCAGCAGCGGCCCCGGGCATTCCCCCTACGAGCAGTACTTC,CASSGPGHSPYEQYF
TRBJ2-4,NA,TRBV28,TRBD1,TGTGCCAGCAGGACGAATGTCCGGGACAGGGATCGAAACATTCAGTACTTC,CASRTNVRDRDRNIQYF